The 14 T cell receptor beta chains reported below all come from one sample, sequenced in a study of OX40 agonist ivuxolimab in advanced cancers. TCRdb's copy holds only in-frame clones and misses some; the assay was immunoSEQ multiplex PCR. The table shows over 30,000 clones, with 80% to 95% occurring only once. Sequencing was performed on CD4+ or CD8+ T cells sorted from blood, taken in a trial of the OX40 agonist ivuxolimab. Every receptor here comes from an adult with an advanced solid tumor such as melanoma, head and neck, liver or kidney cancer.

This clone was observed a single time. J is TRBJ2-1 and V is TRBV6-1; 11 positions agree with TRBD1. This CDR3 is built from 15 residues. Germline values: CDR1 MNHNS, CDR2 SASEGT. Trimming took 6 bases from V and 6 from J; bases not matched to a gene: 7. The CDR3 DNA reads as TGTGCCAGCAGCCCCGGGACAGGGGGGCCCAATGAGCAGTTCTTC. Its translation is CASSPGTGGPNEQFF.

The J gene is TRBJ1-2, the V gene TRBV7-2, with D hard to call. Germline lookup yields CDR1 SGHTA and CDR2 FQGNSA. Trimming took off 3 bases at V and 4 bases at J, with 9 bases between the two ends. The CDR3 sequence is 13 residues long. This CDR3 is CASSFGRSYGYTF. The DNA of the CDR3 is TGTGCCAGCAGCTTTGGGAGGTCCTATGGCTACACCTTC.

V and J are TRBV7-8 and TRBJ2-7, with TRBD1 as a possible D gene (5 bases). Germline loops: CDR1 SGHVS, CDR2 FQNEAQ. The CDR3 is 15 residues long. V was trimmed by 2 bases and J by 0 bases, leaving 11 bases between them. The CDR3 protein is CASSLRGLSSYEQYF. CDR3 sequence (DNA): TGTGCCAGCAGCTTAAGGGGCTTAAGCTCCTACGAGCAGTACTTC.

This chain connects TRBV11-2 to TRBJ2-5; no clear D gene. V was cut by 1 base and J by 5 bases, with 11 bases left in between. CDR3 length: 14 residues. Germline CDR1 reads SGHAT; CDR2 reads FQNNGV. CDR3 bases: TGTGCCAGCAGCTTAGTTCCCGGCCAGGAGACCCAGTACTTC. It yields the protein CASSLVPGQETQYF.

The chain employs TRBV10-2 and TRBJ1-4; D not resolved. Between the trimmed V and J ends, which lost 3 bases and 0 bases, there was a span of 2 bases. Germline CDR1 WSHSY, CDR2 SAAADI. This CDR3 has 13 residues. The CDR3 is CASSDSTNEKLFF. The CDR3 DNA reads as TGCGCCAGCAGTGACTCAACTAATGAAAAACTGTTTTTT.

The genes are TRBV5-8 and TRBJ2-7; either TRBD1 or TRBD2 may fit D (6 bases each). The CDR3 runs 15 residues. Germline lookup yields CDR1 SGHTS and CDR2 YDEGEE. V lost 4 bases and J lost 1, with 15 bases in between. The CDR3 reads CASSPRRGTSYEQYF. The CDR3 DNA follows: TGTGCCAGCAGCCCCAGGAGGGGGACATCCTACGAGCAGTACTTC.

This clone was seen once. The chain links TRBV6-1 to TRBJ2-7, with D possibly being TRBD1 (5 bases). Between the trimmed V and J ends, which lost 5 bases and 2 bases, there was a span of 10 bases. The CDR3 runs to 13 residues. The germline V gene encodes CDR1 MNHNS and CDR2 SASEGT. The CDR3 loop reads CASSTDSTYEQYF. CDR3 DNA: TGTGCCAGCAGTACCGACAGTACCTACGAGCAGTACTTC.

This clone was detected once. The V and J genes are TRBV5-1 and TRBJ1-1; no firm D call. Trimming removed 1 base at V and 1 base at J, with 5 bases between. Germline loops: CDR1 SGHRS, CDR2 YFSETQ. This CDR3 has 13 amino acids. CDR3 protein: CASSLFGNTEAFF. In nucleotides, the CDR3 is TGCGCCAGCAGCTTGTTTGGGAACACTGAAGCTTTCTTT.

This chain connects TRBV6-5 to TRBJ1-1; D not certain. The CDR3 has 13 amino acids. The germline gives CDR1 MNHEY, CDR2 SVGAGI. Deletions cut 0 bases from V and 1 base from J, with 3 bases between. CDR3 in amino acids: CASSYSENTEAFF. CDR3 nucleotides: TGTGCCAGCAGTTACTCCGAGAACACTGAAGCTTTCTTT.

The chain has TRBV6-5 and TRBJ1-1; D possibly corresponds to TRBD1 (5 bases). CDR1 and CDR2 (germline): MNHEY, SVGAGI. The CDR3 is 14 residues long. V shed 5 bases and J shed 1 base, with 11 bases lying between them. The CDR3 sequence is CASSQGTGNTEAFF. The CDR3 nucleotides are TGTGCCAGCAGTCAAGGGACCGGGAACACTGAAGCTTTCTTT.

The V and J genes are TRBV7-9 and TRBJ2-3; D remains unclear. Trimming took off 3 bases at V and 3 bases at J, with 13 bases between the two ends. CDR1 is SEHNR and CDR2 is FQNEAQ in the germline V gene (reference sequence). CDR3 length equals 15 residues. Here the CDR3 DNA reads TGTGCCAGCAGCTTTAGTGGAATACGGACAGATACGCAGTATTTT. Protein sequence: CASSFSGIRTDTQYF.

The chain has TRBV11-3 and TRBJ2-3, with 9 bases that match TRBD2. After removal of 3 bases from V and 2 bases from J, the junction contained 6 bases not matched to a gene. Germline loops: CDR1 SGHNT, CDR2 YENEEA. The CDR3 is 16 residues long. The CDR3 region has the DNA TGTGCCAGCAGCTTGGGCGGGGGGGCCTCCACAGATACGCAGTATTTT. It codes for CASSLGGGASTDTQYF.

A note on this clone: Germline and junction disagree at one end, which may indicate a read error. The chain employs TRBV2 and TRBJ2-5; D may be TRBD1 or TRBD2 (5 bases each). The CDR3 length is 12 residues. From germline, CDR1 is SNHLY and CDR2 FYNNEI. CDR3 in DNA: TGTGCCAGCAGAGGGACGCAAGGGACCCAGTACTTC. This sequence encodes CASRGTQGTQYF.

The chain couples TRBV18 to TRBJ1-3; a possible D gene is TRBD1 (5 bases). The CDR3 covers 17 residues. Germline V gives CDR1 KGHSH, CDR2 LQKENI. The ends were cut back, 0 bases at V and 0 bases at J, with 12 bases in the middle. The DNA of the CDR3 is TGTGCCAGCTCACCACCGGACGGGGGGGTCTCTGGAAACACCATATATTTT. It is translated as CASSPPDGGVSGNTIYF.